This T cell receptor beta chain is from a study of T cell clonality in common variable immunodeficiency. Findings of the study overall: CVID subjects had higher TCRbeta clonality than healthy controls, most marked in about a third. Shared TCRbeta clones were fewer between CVID subjects than controls.

In its sample, this clone was seen many times. Antigen: not known. Produced via immunoSEQ multiplex PCR; TCRdb's table is partial and in-frame only. This sample includes 40,000 to 45,000 clones with no singletons; its ten biggest clones take up over 1.2%. Sample: peripheral blood mononuclear cells. This sequence originates from a person between 18 and 75 years old in good health.

CDR3 protein: CSARDPDRENTEAFF. CDR3 DNA, as far as it was read: TGCAGTGCTAGAGATCCCGACAGGGAGAACACTGAA. This sequence joins TRBV20-1 and TRBJ1-1; 7 nucleotides line up with TRBD1. The read halts 3 residues ahead of the CDR3 end, with the missing end drawn from the germline J gene. Germline assignment: CDR1 DFQATT and CDR2 SNEGSKA (reference sequence). CDR3 length: 15 residues. V lost 0 bases and J lost 1; bases outside the gene matches: 5.